Presented here are 5 T cell receptor beta chains from one specimen sequenced in a study of STAT3 mutations in large granular lymphocyte leukemia. Findings and caveats of the study: In T-cell large granular lymphocyte leukemia, about half of patients showed multiple immunodominant subclonotypes.

No antigen has been assigned to these receptors. TCRdb's table, derived via immunoSEQ multiplex PCR, lists solely in-frame clones and lacks some. The sample lists 20,000 or so clones, roughly 90% occurring once. What was sequenced was peripheral blood mononuclear cells. These receptors originate from a man aged 60 to 69 with T-cell large granular lymphocyte leukemia. Some clones in this sample may be carry-over from other donors' samples.

The chain uses TRBV20-1 and TRBJ1-1; no firm D call. The germline V gene encodes CDR1 DFQATT and CDR2 SNEGSKA (reference sequence). Trimming cost V 7 bases and J 1 base, with 7 bases left between them. The CDR3 length is 11 residues. Here the CDR3 DNA reads TGCAGTGTTGTGCAGAACACTGAAGCTTTCTTT. It translates to CSVVQNTEAFF.

V usage is TRBV6-5 and J usage is TRBJ1-2, with D perhaps matching TRBD1 (5 bases). Germline CDR1 reads MNHEY; CDR2 reads SVGAGI. The germline V and J ends were trimmed by 2 bases and 1 base, with 8 bases remaining between them. The CDR3 has 14 amino acids. The CDR3 sequence: CASSYRGDNYGYTF. The CDR3 DNA follows: TGTGCCAGCAGTTACCGGGGGGATAACTATGGCTACACCTTC.

The J gene is TRBJ1-1, the V gene TRBV27; D is unclear. The V gene lost 5 bases and the J gene lost 3 bases, with 10 bases spanning the gap. The CDR3 has 13 amino acids. CDR1 is MNHEY and CDR2 is SMNVEV in the germline V gene (reference sequence). The CDR3 DNA reads as TGTGCCAGCAGTCCCCTATACGACACTGAAGCTTTCTTT. It yields the protein CASSPLYDTEAFF.

The rearrangement joins TRBV18 to TRBJ2-3; 12 nucleotides line up with TRBD2. Germline V gene lookup returns CDR1 KGHSH and CDR2 LQKENI. With 5 bases clipped from V and 1 base from J, the junction kept 7 bases outside the gene matches. The CDR3 length is 17 residues. Here the CDR3 reads CASSATSGGPRTDTQYF. DNA of the CDR3: TGTGCCAGCTCAGCTACTAGCGGGGGGCCCCGCACAGATACGCAGTATTTT.

The J gene is TRBJ1-2, the V gene TRBV25-1, with D tentatively TRBD1 (6 bases). V was shortened by 2 bases and J by 4 bases, with 14 bases between the two germline ends. Germline loops: CDR1 MGHDK, CDR2 SYGVNS. This CDR3 comprises 15 residues. Written as DNA, the CDR3 is TGTGCCAGCAGTGAAGGTCGGCAGGGGCTCTATGGCTACACCTTC. Protein product: CASSEGRQGLYGYTF.